This T cell receptor beta chain was sequenced during a study of T cells expressing NK-cell markers. Across the study: Seven sequenced donors out of eight were HCMV-seropositive, one seronegative.

The cDNA for TCR beta came from 5'RACE template switching with UMIs. One entry per CDR3 protein, without DNA, is what TCRdb gives after re-calling the 5' RACE reads. The table lists about 550,000 distinct CDR3 sequences. Study outcomes and limitations: Dominant NKG2C+ clonotype frequencies of 1.0-7.0% of CD8+ T cells were measured in over five donors. A few donors likewise had their CD3+CD56-NKG2C+ fraction led by these clonotypes.

Concerning this clonotype itself: Antigen specificity is unknown.

The CDR3 runs 14 residues. The rearrangement joins TRBV12-3 or TRBV12-4 to TRBJ2-2; TCRdb calls TRBD2, which cannot be checked without DNA. Sequencing was carried out using blood T cells: a sorted CD56 or NKG2C T cell subset, CD4+ or CD8+ T cells, or bulk PBMC T cells (not recorded which). The sequence derives from a man aged 18 to 30 in good health. CDR3 amino acids: CASRGTSGRFKVFF.